Listed below are T cell receptor beta chains from one sample, sequenced in a study of T-cell memory formation after mild COVID-19. TCRdb used MiXCR to reprocess the 5' RACE reads, holding one entry per CDR3 protein. The sample lists some 450,000 distinct CDR3 sequences, more than 15% seen once, with roughly 21% in the top ten. Material: PBMCs or a T cell subset sorted from them (not recorded which). These receptor sequences come from a man in his late teens or twenties who had mild COVID-19 (a few samples of this study predate the infection). Cell type and time point are not known. CDR3s include the opening cysteine and the closing phenylalanine or tryptophan. D genes are given only for firm matches. Expanded clones are given a class, and other clones once, few, many or no size at all.

j_gene | d_gene | abundance | v_gene | CDR3aa | CDR3nt
TRBJ2-2 | TRBD2 | . | TRBV20-1 | CSAERDLNTGELFF | TGCAGTGCAGAGCGGGACCTGAACACCGGGGAGCTGTTTTTT
TRBJ1-1 | TRBD1 | . | TRBV5-1 | CASSPRDRVPMWIF | TGCGCCAGCAGCCCCCGGGACAGGGTGCCGATGTGGATCTTT
TRBJ2-3 | TRBD2 | few | TRBV6-1 | CASSEGLAGVDTQYF | TGTGCCAGCAGTGAAGGGCTAGCGGGGGTAGATACGCAGTATTTT
TRBJ1-2 | . | few | TRBV18 | CASSPGERGVRYGYTF | TGTGCCAGCTCACCAGGCGAACGGGGGGTCCGGTATGGCTACACCTTC
TRBJ2-7 | . | . | TRBV7-9 | CASSLTYGSPPYEQYF | TGTGCCAGCAGCTTAACTTACGGGTCCCCTCCCTACGAGCAGTACTTC
TRBJ2-2 | . | many | TRBV7-2 | CASSLYTGELFF | TGTGCCAGCAGCTTGTACACCGGGGAGCTGTTTTTT
TRBJ2-5 | TRBD2 | few | TRBV4-2 | CASSLGTSGGLSQETQYF | TGTGCCAGCAGCCTTGGGACTAGCGGGGGCTTGAGCCAAGAGACCCAGTACTTC
TRBJ1-4 | TRBD1 | . | TRBV7-9 | CASSGRMTGSVEKLFF | TGTGCCAGCAGCGGACGGATGACAGGGAGTGTTGAAAAACTGTTTTTT
TRBJ2-3 | TRBD1 | many | TRBV7-9 | CASSRSGGPPDTQYF | TGTGCCAGCAGCCGGTCAGGGGGACCACCAGATACGCAGTATTTT
TRBJ2-7 | . | . | TRBV18 | CASSDGHGYEQYF | TGTGCCAGCTCAGACGGTCATGGCTACGAGCAGTACTTC
TRBJ2-1 | . | . | TRBV27 | CASSGPAGINEQFF | TGTGCCAGCAGTGGCCCCGCCGGGATCAATGAGCAGTTCTTC
TRBJ2-5 | TRBD2 | . | TRBV12-3/TRBV12-4 | CASSEGGTSQETQYF | TGTGCCAGCAGTGAGGGCGGGACTAGCCAAGAGACCCAGTACTTC
TRBJ2-1 | . | . | TRBV19 | CASGWGGDDEQFF | TGTGCCAGTGGATGGGGCGGGGACGATGAGCAGTTCTTC
TRBJ2-3 | . | few | TRBV7-9 | CASSFRPGLGTDTQYF | TGTGCCAGCAGCTTCCGCCCGGGGTTGGGCACAGATACGCAGTATTTT
TRBJ2-3 | . | . | TRBV9 | CASSVLGRTGPTDTQYF | TGTGCCAGCAGCGTATTAGGTCGGACGGGACCCACAGATACGCAGTATTTT
TRBJ1-2 | . | . | TRBV19 | CASSISPGATYGYTF | TGTGCCAGTAGTATATCTCCGGGGGCTACCTATGGCTACACCTTC
TRBJ2-6 | TRBD1 | few | TRBV4-1 | CASSQVSQGARGANVLTF | TGCGCCAGCAGCCAAGTAAGCCAGGGGGCGAGGGGGGCCAACGTCCTGACTTTC
TRBJ1-1 | . | . | TRBV10-2 | CASSEAGDPTEAFF | TGCGCCAGCAGTGAAGCAGGGGACCCCACTGAAGCTTTCTTT
TRBJ1-2 | . | . | TRBV7-9 | CASSTGRGRGYTF | TGTGCCAGCTCTACTGGGAGGGGTCGGGGCTACACCTTC
TRBJ2-3 | . | few | TRBV12-3/TRBV12-4 | CASSLARSWRGASTDTQYF | TGTGCCAGCAGTTTAGCGCGGTCGTGGCGGGGTGCTAGCACAGATACGCAGTATTTT
TRBJ2-3 | . | few | TRBV4-3 | CASSQVGGARTDTQYF | TGCGCCAGCAGCCAAGTTGGGGGGGCCAGGACAGATACGCAGTATTTT
TRBJ2-7 | TRBD2 | few | TRBV20-1 | CSASGPTSSYEQYF | TGCAGTGCTAGTGGCCCGACTAGCAGCTACGAGCAGTACTTC
TRBJ1-1 | TRBD1 | . | TRBV7-2 | CASSVQGGSTEAFF | TGTGCCAGCAGCGTTCAGGGGGGCTCCACTGAAGCTTTCTTT
TRBJ1-1 | TRBD1 | . | TRBV5-1 | CASSGGTGTEAFF | TGCGCCAGCAGCGGGGGGACAGGGACTGAAGCTTTCTTT
TRBJ2-1 | . | few | TRBV4-1 | CASSPDTGVGSYNEQFF | TGCGCCAGCAGCCCGGATACCGGGGTGGGTTCCTACAATGAGCAGTTCTTC
TRBJ1-1 | . | few | TRBV7-2 | CASSRLKSGEAFF | TGTGCCAGCAGCCGTCTAAAGTCAGGTGAAGCTTTCTTT
TRBJ2-2 | TRBD2 | few | TRBV7-3 | CASSLTAGGNTGELFF | TGTGCCAGCAGCTTAACAGCGGGGGGGAACACCGGGGAGCTGTTTTTT
TRBJ2-5 | TRBD1 | . | TRBV7-2 | CASSSDRVRVETQYF | TGTGCCAGCAGCTCCGACAGGGTTCGTGTGGAGACCCAGTACTTC
TRBJ2-7 | . | many | TRBV5-1 | CASSTTGLSSYEQYF | TGCGCCAGCAGCACCACCGGACTAAGCTCCTACGAGCAGTACTTC
TRBJ2-1 | . | few | TRBV7-9 | CASSGPGTEQFF | TGTGCCAGCAGCGGCCCCGGGACTGAGCAGTTCTTC
TRBJ2-3 | TRBD2 | few | TRBV5-1 | CASSLYAGTSGSTDTQYF | TGCGCCAGCAGCTTGTATGCCGGGACTAGCGGAAGCACAGATACGCAGTATTTT
TRBJ2-1 | . | . | TRBV25-1 | CASSEVEGSYNEQFF | TGTGCCAGCAGTGAAGTCGAGGGGTCCTACAATGAGCAGTTCTTC
TRBJ2-7 | . | . | TRBV7-9 | CASSLRLGGDTYEQYF | TGTGCCAGCAGCTTACGATTGGGCGGTGATACCTACGAGCAGTACTTC
TRBJ2-5 | TRBD1 | few | TRBV20-1 | CSAGDRGYLETQYF | TGCAGTGCGGGCGACAGGGGGTATTTAGAGACCCAGTACTTC
TRBJ1-1 | TRBD1 | . | TRBV4-1 | CASSQDPAGGDTEAFF | TGCGCCAGCAGCCAAGATCCCGCAGGGGGCGACACTGAAGCTTTCTTT
TRBJ2-5 | TRBD2 | few | TRBV5-6 | CASSELPGTSGGETQYF | TGTGCCAGCAGCGAACTCCCGGGGACTAGCGGGGGGGAGACCCAGTACTTC
TRBJ2-1 | . | . | TRBV7-9 | CASSSEGNEQFF | TGTGCCAGCAGCTCAGAGGGCAATGAGCAGTTCTTC
TRBJ2-1 | . | few | TRBV20-1 | CSASYGGNYNEQFF | TGCAGTGCTAGTTACGGGGGCAACTACAATGAGCAGTTCTTC
TRBJ2-3 | TRBD2 | . | TRBV5-4 | CASSPLAGFTDTQYF | TGTGCCAGCAGCCCTCTAGCGGGGTTCACAGATACGCAGTATTTT
TRBJ2-1 | TRBD2 | few | TRBV5-1 | CASSWAGLVDEQFF | TGCGCCAGCAGCTGGGCGGGACTAGTCGATGAGCAGTTCTTC
TRBJ2-2 | . | . | TRBV5-1 | CASSGDGIGELFF | TGCGCCAGCAGCGGTGACGGTATCGGGGAGCTGTTTTTT
TRBJ2-1 | TRBD1 | many | TRBV12-5 | CASGLTGTGEDEQFF | TGTGCTAGTGGTTTGACCGGGACAGGGGAAGATGAGCAGTTCTTC